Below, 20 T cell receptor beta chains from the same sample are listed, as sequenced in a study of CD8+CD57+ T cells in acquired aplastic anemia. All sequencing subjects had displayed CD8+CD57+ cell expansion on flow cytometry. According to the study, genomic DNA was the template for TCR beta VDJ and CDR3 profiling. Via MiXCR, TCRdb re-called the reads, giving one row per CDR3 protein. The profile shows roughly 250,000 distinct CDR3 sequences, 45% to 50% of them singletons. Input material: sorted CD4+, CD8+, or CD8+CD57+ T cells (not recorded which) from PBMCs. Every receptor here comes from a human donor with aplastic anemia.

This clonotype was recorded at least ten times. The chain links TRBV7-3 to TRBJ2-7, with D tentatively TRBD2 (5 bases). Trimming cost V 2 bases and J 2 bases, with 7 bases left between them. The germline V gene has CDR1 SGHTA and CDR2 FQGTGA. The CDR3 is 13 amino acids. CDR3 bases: TGTGCCAGCAGCTTAGACGGGACCTACGAGCAGTACTTC. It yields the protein CASSLDGTYEQYF.

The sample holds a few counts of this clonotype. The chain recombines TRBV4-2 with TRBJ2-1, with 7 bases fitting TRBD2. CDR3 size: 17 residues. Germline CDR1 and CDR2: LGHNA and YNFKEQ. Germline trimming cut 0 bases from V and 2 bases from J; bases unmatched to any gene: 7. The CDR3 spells CASSQDWLGGAYNEQFF. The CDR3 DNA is TGTGCCAGCAGCCAAGATTGGTTGGGGGGGGCCTACAATGAGCAGTTCTTC.

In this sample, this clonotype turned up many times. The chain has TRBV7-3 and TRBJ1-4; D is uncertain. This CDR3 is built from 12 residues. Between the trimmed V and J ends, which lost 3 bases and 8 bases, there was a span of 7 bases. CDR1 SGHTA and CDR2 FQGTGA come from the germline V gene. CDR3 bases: TGTGCCAGCAGCTTCTCGACCGAAAAACTGTTTTTT. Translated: CASSFSTEKLFF. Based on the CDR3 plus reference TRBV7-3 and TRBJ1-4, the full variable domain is GAGVSQTPSNKVTEKGKYVELRCDPISGHTALYWYRQSLGQGPEFLIYFQGTGAADDSGLPNDRFFAVRPEGSVSTLKIQRTERGDSAVYLCASSFSTEKLFFGSGTQLSVL.

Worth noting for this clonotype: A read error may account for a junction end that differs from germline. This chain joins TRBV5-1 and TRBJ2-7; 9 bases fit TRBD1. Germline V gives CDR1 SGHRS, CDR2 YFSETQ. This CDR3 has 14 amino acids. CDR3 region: CASSSPGTGNEQCF. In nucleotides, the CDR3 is TGCGCCAGCAGCAGTCCCGGGACAGGGAACGAGCAGTGCTTC.

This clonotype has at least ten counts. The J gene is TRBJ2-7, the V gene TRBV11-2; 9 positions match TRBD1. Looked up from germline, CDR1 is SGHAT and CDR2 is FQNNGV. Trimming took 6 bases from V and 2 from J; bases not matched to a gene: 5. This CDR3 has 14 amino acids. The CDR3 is CASSARDRAYEQYF. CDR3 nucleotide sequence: TGTGCCAGCAGTGCAAGGGACAGGGCCTACGAGCAGTACTTC.

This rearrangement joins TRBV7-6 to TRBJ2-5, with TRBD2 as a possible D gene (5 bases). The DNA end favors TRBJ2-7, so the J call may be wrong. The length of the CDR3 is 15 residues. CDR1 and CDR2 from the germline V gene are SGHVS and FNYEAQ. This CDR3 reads CASSLGTLPSYEQYF. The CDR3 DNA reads TGTGCCAGCAGCTTAGGGACTCTCCCTTCCTACGAGCAGTACTTC.

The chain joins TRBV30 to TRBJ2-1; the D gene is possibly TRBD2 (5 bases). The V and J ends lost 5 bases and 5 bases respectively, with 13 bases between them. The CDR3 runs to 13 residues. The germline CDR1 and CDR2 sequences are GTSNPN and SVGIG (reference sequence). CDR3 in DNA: TGTGCCTGGGGACTCGGGATAAACAATGAGCAGTTCTTC. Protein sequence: CAWGLGINNEQFF.

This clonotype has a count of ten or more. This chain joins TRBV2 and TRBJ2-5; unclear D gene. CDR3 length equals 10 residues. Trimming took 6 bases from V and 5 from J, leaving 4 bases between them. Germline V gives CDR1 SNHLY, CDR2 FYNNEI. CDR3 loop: CASRGETQYF. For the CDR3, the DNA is TGTGCCAGCAGGGGGGAGACCCAGTACTTC. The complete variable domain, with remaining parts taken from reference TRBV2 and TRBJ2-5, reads EPEVTQTPSHQVTQMGQEVILRCVPISNHLYFYWYRQILGQKVEFLVSFYNNEISEKSEIFDDQFSVERPDGSNFTLKIRSTKLEDSAMYFCASRGETQYFGPGTRLLVL.

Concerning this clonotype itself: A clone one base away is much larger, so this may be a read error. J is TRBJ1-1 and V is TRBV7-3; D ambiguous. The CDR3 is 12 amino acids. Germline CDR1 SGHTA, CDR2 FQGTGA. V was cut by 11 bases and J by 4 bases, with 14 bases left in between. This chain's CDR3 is CAVTGSSTEAFF. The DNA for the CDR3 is TGTGCCGTTACGGGCTCTAGCACTGAAGCTTTCTTT.

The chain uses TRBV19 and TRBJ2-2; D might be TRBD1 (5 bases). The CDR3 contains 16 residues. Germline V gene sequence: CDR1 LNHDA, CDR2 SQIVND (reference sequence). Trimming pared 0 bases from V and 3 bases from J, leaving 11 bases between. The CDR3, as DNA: TGTGCCAGTAGTATAGAAAAGACAGCATACACCGGGGAGCTGTTTTTT. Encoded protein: CASSIEKTAYTGELFF.

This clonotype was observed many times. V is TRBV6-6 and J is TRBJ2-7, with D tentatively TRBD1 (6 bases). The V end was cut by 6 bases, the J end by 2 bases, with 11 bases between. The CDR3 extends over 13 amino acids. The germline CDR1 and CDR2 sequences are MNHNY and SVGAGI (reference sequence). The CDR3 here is CASSLQGTYEQYF. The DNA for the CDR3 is TGTGCCAGCAGCCTACAGGGAACCTACGAGCAGTACTTC.

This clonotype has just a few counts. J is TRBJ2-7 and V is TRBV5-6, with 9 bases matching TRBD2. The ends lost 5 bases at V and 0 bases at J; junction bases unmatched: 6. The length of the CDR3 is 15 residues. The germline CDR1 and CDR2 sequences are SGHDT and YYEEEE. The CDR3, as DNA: TGTGCCAGCAGTAGGATTAGCGGGGGCTCCTACGAGCAGTACTTC. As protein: CASSRISGGSYEQYF.

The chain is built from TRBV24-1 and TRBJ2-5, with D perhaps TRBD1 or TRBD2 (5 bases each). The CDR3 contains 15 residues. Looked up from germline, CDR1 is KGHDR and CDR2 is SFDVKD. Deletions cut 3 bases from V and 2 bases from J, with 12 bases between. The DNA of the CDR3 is TGTGCCACCAGTGATGGGACGGTAGATCAAGAGACCCAGTACTTC. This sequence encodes CATSDGTVDQETQYF.

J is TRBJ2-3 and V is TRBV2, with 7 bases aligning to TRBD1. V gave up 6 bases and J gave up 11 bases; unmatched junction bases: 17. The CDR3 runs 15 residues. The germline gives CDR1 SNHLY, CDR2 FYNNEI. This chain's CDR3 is CASSVTGSPYNEQYF. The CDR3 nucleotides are TGTGCCAGCAGCGTGACAGGGTCCCCCTACAATGAGCAGTATTTT. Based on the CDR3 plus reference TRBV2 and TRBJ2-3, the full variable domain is EPEVTQTPSHQVTQMGQEVILRCVPISNHLYFYWYRQILGQKVEFLVSFYNNEISEKSEIFDDQFSVERPDGSNFTLKIRSTKLEDSAMYFCASSVTGSPYNEQYFGPGTRLTVL.

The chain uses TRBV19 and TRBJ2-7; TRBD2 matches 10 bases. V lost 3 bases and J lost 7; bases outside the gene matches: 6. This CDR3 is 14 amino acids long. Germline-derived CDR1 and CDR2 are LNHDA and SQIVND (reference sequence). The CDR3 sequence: CASSITSGDIEQYF. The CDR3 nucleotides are TGTGCCAGTAGTATTACTAGCGGGGACATTGAGCAGTACTTC.

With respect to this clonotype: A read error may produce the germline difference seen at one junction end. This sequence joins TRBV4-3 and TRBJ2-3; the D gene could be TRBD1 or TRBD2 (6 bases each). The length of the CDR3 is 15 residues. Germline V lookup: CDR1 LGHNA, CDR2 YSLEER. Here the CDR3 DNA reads TGCGCCGGCAGCCCCGACGGGGGCAGCACAGATACGCAATATTTT. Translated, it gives CAGSPDGGSTDTQYF.

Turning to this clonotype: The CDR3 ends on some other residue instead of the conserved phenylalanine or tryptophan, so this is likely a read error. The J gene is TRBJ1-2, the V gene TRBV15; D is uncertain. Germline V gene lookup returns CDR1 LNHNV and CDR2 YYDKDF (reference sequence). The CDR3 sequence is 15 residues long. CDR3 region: CATSRDRRANYSYTL. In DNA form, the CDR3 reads TGTGCCACCAGCAGAGATCGAAGGGCCAACTATAGCTACACCCTC.

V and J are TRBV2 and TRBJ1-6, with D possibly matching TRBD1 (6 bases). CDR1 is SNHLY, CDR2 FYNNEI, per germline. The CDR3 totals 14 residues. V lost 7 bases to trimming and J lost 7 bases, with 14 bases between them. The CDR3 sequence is CASTRRGNNSPLHF. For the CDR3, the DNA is TGTGCCAGCACCCGGAGGGGGAACAATTCACCCCTCCACTTT.

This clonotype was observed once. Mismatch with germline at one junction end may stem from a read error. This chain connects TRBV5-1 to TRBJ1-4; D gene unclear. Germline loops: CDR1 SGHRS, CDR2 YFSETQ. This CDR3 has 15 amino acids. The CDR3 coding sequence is TGTGCCAGCAGCATGCTGGAGGCAACTAATGAAAAACTGTTTTTT. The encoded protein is CASSMLEATNEKLFF.

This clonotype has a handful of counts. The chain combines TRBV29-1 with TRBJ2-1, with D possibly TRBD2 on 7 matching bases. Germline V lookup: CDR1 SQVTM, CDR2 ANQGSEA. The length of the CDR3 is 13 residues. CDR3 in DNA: TGCAGTGCCGAGGGGGGGGTTCGCAATGAGCAGTTCTTC. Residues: CSAEGGVRNEQFF.